Sequencing of this T cell receptor (beta chain) was carried out in a study of blood T cell repertoires in COVID-19. Turning to the study itself: Samples came from the United States, Italy and Spain, spanning acute and convalescent COVID-19. Sources were T cells, B-cell-depleted T cells, or PBMCs; the material itself was cDNA or gDNA.

V shed 5 bases, J shed 4 bases, and the junction held 13 bases outside the gene matches. The germline V gene encodes CDR1 SGHTS and CDR2 YDEGEE. CDR3 size: 17 residues. This clone showed up just once. Distinct nucleotide sequences in the sample also encode this CDR3. Authors' methods: The authors estimated nucleated cell counts from reference gene primer amplification. The assay was immunoSEQ multiplex PCR, and TCRdb's table has in-frame clones only and misses some. The V and J calls and clone size are taken from that table; D and trimming were inferred from the DNA. This table holds approximately 88,000 clones, 70% to 90% found once.

The chain couples TRBV5-8 to TRBJ1-5, with TRBD1 identical over 9 bases. Material for sequencing was peripheral blood. This receptor was taken from a woman in her 70s with acute or convalescent COVID-19. CDR3 residues: CASSSRGDRALNQPQHF. CDR3 coding DNA: TGTGCCAGCAGTTCCCGGGGGGACAGGGCATTAAATCAGCCCCAGCATTTT.